This T cell receptor beta chain originates from a study of post-analysis software for immune sequencing data. Study outcomes and limitations: Comparison of patients with controls showed a handful of TRBV segments more frequent in patients, TRBV5-6, TRBV5-1 and TRBV20-1 among them.

Unique molecular identifiers were built into the TCR beta cDNA libraries. TCRdb re-analysed the PCR reads in MiXCR, keeping a single row per CDR3 protein. The sample holds some 690,000 distinct CDR3 sequences, about 32% seen once. This clonotype was counted between two and nine times. Its cognate antigen is unknown. The V and J ends lost 6 bases and 1 base, in that order; junction bases with no gene match: 5. The CDR3 extends over 15 amino acids. Germline-derived CDR1 and CDR2 are MNHEY and SVGEGT. This sequence joins TRBV6-2 or TRBV6-3 and TRBJ2-1; TRBD2 agrees at 8 bases. Sequenced sample: blood. The TCR was taken from a girl aged 5-17 years with multiple sclerosis. As DNA, the CDR3 is TGTGCCAGCAGCCAAGCGGGAGCGTCCTACAATGAGCAGTTCTTC. Protein: CASSQAGASYNEQFF.